The next 8 T cell receptor beta chains were all read from a single sample in a study of T cell responses to AZD1222 COVID-19 vaccine. Data came from immunoSEQ multiplex PCR; TCRdb stores just in-frame clones and leaves some out. Counted here are tens of thousands of clones, 80% to 90% occurring once; the ten biggest clones make up roughly 3%. Sequencing used peripheral blood, obtained 28 days after the second AZD1222 dose. Receptors were obtained from an adult who received the AZD1222 COVID-19 vaccine.

The V gene is TRBV6-5, the J gene TRBJ2-2; TRBD1 aligns across 9 bases. Trimming at V came to 5 bases and at J to 13 bases, leaving 5 bases not matched to a gene. This CDR3 has 12 amino acids. Germline CDR1 MNHEY, CDR2 SVGAGI. The CDR3 DNA sequence: TGTGCCAGCAGTCAGGGACAGGGTGGGCTGTTTTTT. Protein: CASSQGQGGLFF.

J is TRBJ1-5 and V is TRBV19, with D possibly matching TRBD1 (5 bases). The CDR3 consists of 16 residues. CDR1 is LNHDA, CDR2 SQIVND, per germline (reference sequence). V was trimmed by 5 bases and J by 0 bases, leaving 14 bases between them. The CDR3 DNA reads TGTGCCAGTAGTTCATACGGGACGGATAGCAATCAGCCCCAGCATTTT. Its protein product is CASSSYGTDSNQPQHF.

The V call is TRBV6-1, the J call TRBJ2-1, with 13 bases aligning to TRBD2. The trim removed 4 bases at V and 9 bases at J, leaving 12 bases unmatched. The germline V gene encodes CDR1 MNHNS and CDR2 SASEGT. The CDR3 sequence is 17 residues long. CDR3 in amino acids: CASSVRTSGRFVSEQFF. The CDR3, as DNA: TGTGCCAGCAGTGTAAGGACTAGCGGGAGATTCGTCAGTGAGCAGTTCTTC.

The chain links TRBV5-1 to TRBJ2-2; 7 bases fit TRBD1. V was clipped by 2 bases and J by 4 bases; unmatched bases: 8. The CDR3 contains 16 residues. Germline V gene lookup returns CDR1 SGHRS and CDR2 YFSETQ. CDR3 sequence reads: CASSFYSGGTTGELFF. CDR3 nucleotides: TGCGCCAGCAGCTTTTATTCAGGGGGTACCACCGGGGAGCTGTTTTTT.

A single count supports this clone. The chain links TRBV19 to TRBJ1-5; 12 positions agree with TRBD1. The CDR3 runs 16 residues. Germline V gene sequence: CDR1 LNHDA, CDR2 SQIVND (reference sequence). The V gene end was trimmed by 3 bases and the J gene end by 7 bases; junction bases not matched to a gene: 7. The CDR3 DNA sequence: TGTGCCAGTAGTATCCCCGGGACAGGGGGCCACCAGCCCCAGCATTTT. Protein: CASSIPGTGGHQPQHF. Full variable domain (remainder filled in from reference TRBV19 and TRBJ1-5): DGGITQSPKYLFRKEGQNVTLSCEQNLNHDAMYWYRQDPGQGLRLIYYSQIVNDFQKGDIAEGYSVSREKKESFPLTVTSAQKNPTAFYLCASSIPGTGGHQPQHFGDGTRLSIL.

The V gene is TRBV7-2, the J gene TRBJ2-1; perhaps TRBD2 as D (6 bases). The CDR3 totals 15 residues. Deletions cut 5 bases from V and 4 bases from J, with 15 bases between. Germline V lookup: CDR1 SGHTA, CDR2 FQGNSA. CDR3 protein: CASSIRDSGYNEQFF. The CDR3 DNA follows: TGTGCCAGCAGCATCCGGGATAGCGGTTACAATGAGCAGTTCTTC.

The gene calls are TRBV4-2 and TRBJ2-5, with TRBD2 matching over 11 bases. Germline CDR1 is LGHNA and CDR2 is YNFKEQ. The length of the CDR3 is 16 residues. Trimming cost V 1 base and J 8 bases; bases outside gene matches: 9. The CDR3 spells CASSQGRLAGGPTQYF. CDR3 DNA: TGTGCCAGCAGCCAAGGTCGGCTAGCGGGAGGACCCACCCAGTACTTC.

V is TRBV9 and J is TRBJ2-5; D is possibly TRBD2 (6 bases). Germline lookup yields CDR1 SGDLS and CDR2 YYNGEE. The CDR3 extends over 15 amino acids. V dropped 2 bases and J dropped 2 bases, with 13 bases sitting between them. The CDR3 loop is CASSVSGGVQETQYF. In nucleotides, the CDR3 is TGTGCCAGCAGCGTGAGCGGAGGGGTACAAGAGACCCAGTACTTC.